Shown below are 7 T cell receptor beta chains from a single sample sequenced in a study of OX40 agonist ivuxolimab in advanced cancers. Some clones are missing from TCRdb's copy, which holds only in-frame ones; the method was immunoSEQ multiplex PCR. The table lists fewer than 65,000 clones, approximately 86% of them singletons, with about 3.7% in the top ten. Source: CD4+ or CD8+ T cells sorted from blood, taken in a trial of the OX40 agonist ivuxolimab. Receptors were obtained from an adult with an advanced solid tumor such as melanoma, head and neck, liver or kidney cancer.

A few counts support this clone. The V call is TRBV19, the J call TRBJ1-5; the D is unclear. Trimming removed 0 bases from V and 0 bases from J, with 9 bases in between. The germline gives CDR1 LNHDA, CDR2 SQIVND (reference sequence). The CDR3 consists of 16 residues. The CDR3 DNA sequence: TGTGCCAGTAGTATAGAAGGCAGTCGTAGCAATCAGCCCCAGCATTTT. Amino acid sequence: CASSIEGSRSNQPQHF.

The chain uses TRBV19 and TRBJ1-4; 7 bases map to TRBD1. Germline CDR1 LNHDA, CDR2 SQIVND (reference sequence). Unmatched junction bases numbered 8, after V lost 10 bases and J lost 3 bases. This CDR3 is built from 14 residues. CDR3 in DNA: TGTGCCATCTCCAGGACAGGCGCTAATGAAAAACTGTTTTTT. Its translation is CAISRTGANEKLFF.

The chain couples TRBV19 to TRBJ2-6; no clear D gene. Germline loops: CDR1 LNHDA, CDR2 SQIVND (reference sequence). The CDR3 is 18 amino acids. V lost 4 bases to trimming and J lost 5 bases, with 21 bases between them. DNA for the CDR3: TGTGCCAGTAGTAATCCATCGACATCACAAAGTCGGGCCAACGTCCTGACTTTC. Translating gives CASSNPSTSQSRANVLTF.

The chain links TRBV7-9 to TRBJ1-2; 8 positions match TRBD1. This CDR3 is 16 amino acids long. Germline loops: CDR1 SEHNR, CDR2 FQNEAQ (reference sequence). J gave up 4 bases and V 2 bases, and 9 bases lay outside the gene matches. The CDR3 DNA sequence: TGTGCCAGCAGCTTATCCGGGCAGGGGGCTAGCTATGGCTACACCTTC. It specifies CASSLSGQGASYGYTF.

The rearrangement links TRBV7-8 to TRBJ1-1, with D uncertain. V was clipped by 5 bases and J by 4 bases, with 8 bases between them. This CDR3 is built from 12 residues. Looked up from germline, CDR1 is SGHVS and CDR2 is FQNEAQ. The CDR3 coding sequence is TGTGCCAGCAGCCCCCGGACCACTGAAGCTTTCTTT. Its protein is CASSPRTTEAFF.

The V gene is TRBV6-6, the J gene TRBJ1-1; a weak D match, TRBD1 (6 bases). CDR3 length: 15 amino acids. Trimming shortened V by 2 bases and J by 0 bases, and 10 bases separated the two germline ends. Germline assignment: CDR1 MNHNY and CDR2 SVGAGI (reference sequence). The CDR3 loop reads CASSYRGQLNTEAFF. The CDR3 DNA is TGTGCCAGCAGTTACAGGGGACAACTGAACACTGAAGCTTTCTTT.

This chain uses TRBV27 with TRBJ1-1; maybe TRBD1 (6 bases). Germline CDR1 MNHEY, CDR2 SMNVEV (reference sequence). Trimming stripped 5 bases from V and 1 base from J, with 14 bases between. This CDR3 contains 15 residues. The CDR3 region has the DNA TGTGCCAGCAGTGAACAGGGAAGGGAGAACACTGAAGCTTTCTTT. As protein: CASSEQGRENTEAFF.